The 11 T cell receptor beta chains presented below share a single source sample, sequenced in a study of cytomegalovirus exposure and HLA in healthy donors. It was with 60 Vbeta and 13 Jbeta primers that the PCR ran. This table comes from immunoSEQ multiplex PCR, and its TCRdb copy is limited to in-frame clones, with some not included. This sample has 90,000 to 150,000 clones, with around 84% found just once. Source material: PBMCs. The source of these receptors is a woman under 40 in good health and CMV-seropositive.

CDR3 nucleotides: TGCGCCAGCAGTACTAGCGGGGGGCGAGAGACCCAGTACTTC. Its translation: CASSTSGGRETQYF. The chain has TRBV5-1 and TRBJ2-5; 12 bases are shared with TRBD2. CDR1 and CDR2 (germline): SGHRS, YFSETQ. This CDR3 comprises 14 residues. V shed 5 bases and J 4 bases; nucleotides not matched to a gene: 3.

The chain links TRBV9 to TRBJ1-5; D remains ambiguous. The CDR3 length is 14 residues. Germline CDR1 reads SGDLS; CDR2 reads YYNGEE. With 0 bases removed from V and 3 bases from J, the gap between germline ends came to 7 bases. The CDR3, as DNA: TGTGCCAGCAGCGTAGGCCAAGCCAATCAGCCCCAGCATTTT. It translates to CASSVGQANQPQHF.

In this sample, this clone turned up once. This chain connects TRBV5-4 to TRBJ1-2; TRBD1 matches at 8 bases. Germline CDR1 and CDR2: SGHNT and YYREEE (reference sequence). The CDR3 spans 15 residues. The junction had 11 bases not matched to a gene; V was cut back by 4 bases and J by 6 bases. CDR3 loop: CASSVETQGANGYTF. In DNA form, the CDR3 reads TGTGCCAGCAGCGTCGAAACCCAGGGGGCAAATGGCTACACCTTC.

This chain links TRBV10-3 with TRBJ2-1; 10 bases are a match to TRBD2. After removal of 2 bases from V and 0 bases from J, the junction contained 4 bases not matched to a gene. The CDR3 consists of 17 residues. Germline CDR1 is ENHRY and CDR2 is SYGVKD. CDR3 protein: CAISEERGGSSYNEQFF. In DNA form, the CDR3 reads TGTGCCATCAGTGAGGAGCGGGGGGGGAGCTCCTACAATGAGCAGTTCTTC.

This clone was seen only a few times. This same CDR3 is encoded by further DNA sequences in the sample. J is TRBJ2-7 and V is TRBV5-1; 12 nucleotides agree with TRBD2. The V gene end was trimmed by 3 bases and the J gene end by 2 bases; junction bases not matched to a gene: 3. The CDR3 totals 15 residues. The germline V gene encodes CDR1 SGHRS and CDR2 YFSETQ. The CDR3 DNA follows: TGCGCCAGCAGCTCTCTAGCGGGGGGGCCCTACGAGCAGTACTTC. Its protein is CASSSLAGGPYEQYF.

The rearrangement links TRBV5-5 to TRBJ1-1; D uncertain. The CDR3 loop spans 11 amino acids. Trimming cost V 3 bases and J 7 bases, with 7 bases left between them. The V gene's germline CDR1 is SGHKS and CDR2 YYEKEE (reference sequence). CDR3 coding DNA: TGTGCCAGCAGCTCCTTAGTTGAAGCTTTCTTT. Translated: CASSSLVEAFF.

The chain joins TRBV28 to TRBJ1-4, with D tentatively TRBD1 (5 bases). V lost 8 bases, J lost 7 bases, and 23 bases lay in between. The CDR3 is made up of 16 amino acids. Germline V gene data show CDR1 as MDHEN and CDR2 as SYDVKM. Here the CDR3 reads CASRYPGGASLEKLFF. DNA of the CDR3: TGTGCCAGCCGATATCCCGGAGGGGCGTCTCTTGAAAAACTGTTTTTT.

This clone showed up just once. This sequence joins TRBV19 and TRBJ1-4, with a tentative D call TRBD1 (6 bases). With 4 bases removed from V and 6 bases from J, the gap between germline ends came to 15 bases. The CDR3 runs 15 residues. Germline CDR1 reads LNHDA; CDR2 reads SQIVND (reference sequence). The CDR3 protein is CASSTYQGKDEKLFF. Written as DNA, the CDR3 is TGTGCCAGTAGTACTTACCAGGGGAAGGATGAAAAACTGTTTTTT.

The chain recombines TRBV5-4 with TRBJ2-7; 7 positions agree with TRBD2. The germline gives CDR1 SGHNT, CDR2 YYREEE (reference sequence). CDR3 size: 13 residues. The V gene end was trimmed by 4 bases and the J gene end by 7 bases; junction bases not matched to a gene: 8. CDR3 in amino acids: CASSAGVGGEQYF. Written as DNA, the CDR3 is TGTGCCAGCAGCGCGGGAGTCGGCGGTGAGCAGTACTTC. The whole variable domain, filled in from reference TRBV5-4 and TRBJ2-7, reads ETGVTQSPTHLIKTRGQQVTLRCSSQSGHNTVSWYQQALGQGPQFIFQYYREEENGRGNFPPRFSGLQFPNYSSELNVNALELDDSALYLCASSAGVGGEQYFGPGTRLTVT.

CDR3 nucleotide sequence: TGTGCCAGCAGCGCCCGGGACAGGGGAAACACCGGGGAGCTGTTTTTT. This translates into CASSARDRGNTGELFF. The chain carries TRBV4-2 and TRBJ2-2, with 10 bases identical to TRBD1. Unmatched junction bases numbered 5, after V lost 5 bases and J lost 2 bases. Per the germline V gene, CDR1 is LGHNA and CDR2 is YNFKEQ. The CDR3 extends over 16 amino acids.

V gene TRBV15 combines with J gene TRBJ1-1, with TRBD1 as a possible D gene (6 bases). The CDR3 covers 14 residues. Between the trimmed V and J ends, which lost 0 bases and 6 bases, there was a span of 11 bases. CDR1 and CDR2 (germline): LNHNV, YYDKDF (reference sequence). The CDR3 sequence is CATSRDITGPEAFF. The DNA of the CDR3 is TGTGCCACCAGCAGAGATATAACAGGGCCTGAAGCTTTCTTT.